This TCR beta chain was captured in a study of blood T cell repertoires in COVID-19. Study background: Sources were T cells, B-cell-depleted T cells, or PBMCs; the material itself was cDNA or gDNA.

CDR3 length: 12 amino acids. V lost 0 bases and J lost 5, with 4 bases in between. Germline V CDR1 and CDR2: MNHNS, SASEGT. Using immunoSEQ multiplex PCR, the repertoire was profiled, and TCRdb retains in-frame clones only, with some absent. The sample yields around 100,000 clones, approximately 80% seen once. The sequence derives from a man in his fifties or sixties with active or convalescent COVID-19. This sequence joins TRBV6-1 and TRBJ1-1; D ambiguous. Sequencing input: peripheral blood. In DNA form, the CDR3 reads TGTGCCAGCAGTGAAGCGTCTACTGAAGCTTTCTTT. It translates to CASSEASTEAFF.